The 29 T cell receptor beta chains presented below share a single source sample, sequenced in a study of Tregs in tolerant kidney transplant recipients. Sequencing used immunoSEQ multiplex PCR; TCRdb keeps in-frame clones, though not all of them. The sample comprises 50,000 to 75,000 clones, roughly 98% of which are singletons, and 0.34% rests with the top ten. The sequencing used Tregs from blood, collected before the transplant. The receptors derive from a human donor who received a combined kidney and bone marrow transplant.

The chain combines TRBV27 with TRBJ2-3; perhaps TRBD1 as D (5 bases). The germline gives CDR1 MNHEY, CDR2 SMNVEV (reference sequence). The CDR3 spans 18 residues. V was clipped by 2 bases and J by 5 bases, with 23 bases between them. CDR3 amino acids: CASSLIRFGHQGLDTQYF. In DNA form, the CDR3 reads TGTGCCAGCAGTTTAATTCGTTTTGGTCACCAGGGCCTAGATACGCAGTATTTT.

The chain combines TRBV19 with TRBJ2-2; 11 bases match TRBD2. This CDR3 contains 21 residues. With V trimmed by 1 base and J by 7 bases, 20 bases remained unmatched. The V gene's germline CDR1 is LNHDA and CDR2 SQIVND (reference sequence). The CDR3 sequence is CASSIVFLAGGEGRFHGELFF. CDR3 DNA: TGTGCCAGTAGTATAGTTTTCCTAGCGGGGGGAGAGGGTCGGTTTCACGGGGAGCTGTTTTTT. Full variable domain (remainder filled in from reference TRBV19 and TRBJ2-2): DGGITQSPKYLFRKEGQNVTLSCEQNLNHDAMYWYRQDPGQGLRLIYYSQIVNDFQKGDIAEGYSVSREKKESFPLTVTSAQKNPTAFYLCASSIVFLAGGEGRFHGELFFGEGSRLTVL.

V and J are TRBV6-6 and TRBJ1-6; no firm D call. Trimming cost V 2 bases and J 7 bases, with 9 bases left between them. This CDR3 comprises 14 residues. From germline, CDR1 is MNHNY and CDR2 SVGAGI (reference sequence). Here the CDR3 reads CASSYSPLNSPLHF. CDR3 nucleotide sequence: TGTGCCAGCAGTTACAGCCCCTTGAATTCACCCCTCCACTTT.

This chain joins TRBV11-3 and TRBJ2-1; 10 nucleotides agree with TRBD2. Germline V lookup: CDR1 SGHNT, CDR2 YENEEA. Germline trimming cut 2 bases from V and 0 bases from J; bases unmatched to any gene: 7. CDR3 length equals 18 residues. The CDR3 DNA is TGTGCCAGCAGCTTAAGTCTAGCGGGAGTCCCCTCCTACAATGAGCAGTTCTTC. This encodes CASSLSLAGVPSYNEQFF.

The chain employs TRBV18 and TRBJ1-3, with 7 bases fitting TRBD1. The CDR3 extends over 17 amino acids. In germline, CDR1 is KGHSH, CDR2 LQKENI. Trimming at V came to 5 bases and at J to 0 bases, leaving 10 bases not matched to a gene. The DNA for the CDR3 is TGTGCCAGCTCAGGGGTCGACAGGGATGCCTCTGGAAACACCATATATTTT. Its translation is CASSGVDRDASGNTIYF.

V is TRBV7-2 and J is TRBJ2-1; 9 bases agree with TRBD2. Germline CDR1 SGHTA, CDR2 FQGNSA. V lost 5 bases and J lost 4; bases outside the gene matches: 9. The CDR3 contains 16 residues. The CDR3 spells CASSRVAGAIYNEQFF. For the CDR3, the DNA is TGTGCCAGCAGCCGTGTAGCGGGGGCCATATACAATGAGCAGTTCTTC.

V and J are TRBV6-6 and TRBJ2-5; D not certain. The CDR3 totals 16 residues. The germline V gene has CDR1 MNHNY and CDR2 SVGAGI (reference sequence). V was shortened by 2 bases and J by 5 bases, with 18 bases between the two germline ends. The CDR3 reads CASSYPYGEPRETQYF. The CDR3 DNA sequence: TGTGCCAGCAGTTACCCCTACGGAGAGCCTCGGGAGACCCAGTACTTC.

This clone was recorded only once. J is TRBJ2-7 and V is TRBV19; TRBD2 is a possible D gene (7 bases). Trimming removed 5 bases at V and 3 bases at J, with 11 bases between. CDR3 length: 13 residues. Germline V gives CDR1 LNHDA, CDR2 SQIVND (reference sequence). The CDR3 here is CASSRGANYEQYF. The CDR3 DNA sequence: TGTGCCAGTAGTCGGGGGGCGAACTACGAGCAGTACTTC.

The genes are TRBV11-2 and TRBJ2-7; D unclear. The length of the CDR3 is 14 residues. Germline V gene sequence: CDR1 SGHAT, CDR2 FQNNGV. V was pared by 2 bases and J by 4 bases, with 12 bases between. The CDR3 sequence: CASSLIHSAYEQYF. CDR3 nucleotide sequence: TGTGCCAGCAGCTTAATCCACTCCGCTTACGAGCAGTACTTC.

This rearrangement joins TRBV11-3 to TRBJ2-5; TRBD2 matches at 13 bases. Losses at the gene ends were 4 bases for V and 4 bases for J; bases not matched to a gene: 3. The CDR3 is 15 residues long. Germline values: CDR1 SGHNT, CDR2 YENEEA. The CDR3 loop reads CASSSGTSGIETQYF. CDR3 nucleotides: TGTGCCAGCAGCTCCGGGACTAGCGGGATAGAGACCCAGTACTTC.

The V gene is TRBV9, the J gene TRBJ2-2, with TRBD1 matching 11 bases. Germline CDR1 SGDLS, CDR2 YYNGEE. The CDR3 totals 16 residues. Trimming cost V 7 bases and J 1 base; bases outside gene matches: 6. The CDR3 DNA is TGTGCCAGCGCCCCCGGGACAGGGGGGAACACCGGGGAGCTGTTTTTT. It translates to CASAPGTGGNTGELFF.

The rearrangement uses TRBV7-3 and TRBJ2-1; D is perhaps TRBD1 (5 bases). Germline CDR1 reads SGHTA; CDR2 reads FQGTGA. Trimming left V 5 bases short and J 8 bases short, with 19 bases between. This CDR3 region has 15 residues. CDR3 DNA: TGTGCCAGCAGCATAAACCGACCAGGGATAGATGAGCAGTTCTTC. This gives the protein CASSINRPGIDEQFF.

The rearrangement joins TRBV9 to TRBJ2-5; 7 nucleotides align to TRBD1. CDR3 length: 15 amino acids. CDR1 is SGDLS, CDR2 YYNGEE, per germline. After removal of 0 bases from V and 1 base from J, the junction contained 3 bases not matched to a gene. As DNA, the CDR3 is TGTGCCAGCAGCGTAGAGGGACAGCCCCAAGAGACCCAGTACTTC. Translating it yields CASSVEGQPQETQYF.

This chain uses TRBV4-2 with TRBJ1-2; D call uncertain. Germline V CDR1 and CDR2: LGHNA, YNFKEQ. With 1 base removed from V and 4 bases from J, the gap between germline ends came to 13 bases. This CDR3 comprises 15 residues. The CDR3 region is CASSQVRGTSYGYTF. The CDR3 DNA sequence: TGTGCCAGCAGCCAAGTTCGGGGAACTAGCTATGGCTACACCTTC.

This clone was observed a single time. The chain carries TRBV5-6 and TRBJ2-7; tentatively, D is TRBD1 (5 bases). This CDR3 contains 15 residues. Germline values: CDR1 SGHDT, CDR2 YYEEEE. V was cut by 4 bases and J by 3 bases, with 17 bases left in between. The CDR3 protein is CASSPLGRANYEQYF. CDR3 nucleotide sequence: TGTGCCAGCAGCCCCTTGGGCAGGGCAAACTACGAGCAGTACTTC.

The chain uses TRBV5-1 and TRBJ2-1; the match to TRBD2 covers 12 bases. Germline values: CDR1 SGHRS, CDR2 YFSETQ. V shed 3 bases and J 6 bases; nucleotides not matched to a gene: 10. This CDR3 is 17 amino acids long. The CDR3 sequence is CASSWAITSGGSNEQFF. CDR3 sequence (DNA): TGCGCCAGCAGCTGGGCAATAACTAGCGGGGGGAGCAATGAGCAGTTCTTC.

The chain uses TRBV4-1 and TRBJ1-2; 9 bases agree with TRBD1. CDR1 is MGHRA and CDR2 is YSYEKL in the germline V gene. This CDR3 region has 16 residues. Unmatched junction bases numbered 10, after V lost 4 bases and J lost 4 bases. Here the CDR3 reads CASSPLTDRGIYGYTF. The CDR3 DNA reads as TGCGCCAGCAGCCCTCTAACGGACAGGGGCATCTATGGCTACACCTTC.

The chain carries TRBV9 and TRBJ1-2; TRBD1 might be the D (5 bases). The germline CDR1 and CDR2 sequences are SGDLS and YYNGEE. The V end lost 4 bases, the J end lost 0 bases, and 10 bases lay between the germline ends. The CDR3 is 14 amino acids. Here the CDR3 reads CASSPRGANYGYTF. DNA for the CDR3: TGTGCCAGCAGCCCCCGGGGGGCTAACTATGGCTACACCTTC.

The gene calls are TRBV7-2 and TRBJ2-2, with 8 bases identical to TRBD1. This CDR3 comprises 14 residues. The germline V gene has CDR1 SGHTA and CDR2 FQGNSA. The trim removed 3 bases at V and 6 bases at J, leaving 3 bases unmatched. The CDR3 DNA follows: TGTGCCAGCAGCTTTGACAGGGGTTCCGGGGAGCTGTTTTTT. The encoded protein is CASSFDRGSGELFF. Filled out from reference TRBV7-2 and TRBJ2-2, the complete variable domain reads GAGVSQSPSNKVTEKGKDVELRCDPISGHTALYWYRQSLGQGLEFLIYFQGNSAPDKSGLPSDRFSAERTGGSVSTLTIQRTQQEDSAVYLCASSFDRGSGELFFGEGSRLTVL.

The chain has TRBV5-1 and TRBJ2-5, with 16 bases lining up with TRBD2. This CDR3 has 18 residues. The ends lost 4 bases at V and 0 bases at J; junction bases unmatched: 6. Germline V CDR1 and CDR2: SGHRS, YFSETQ. The CDR3 nucleotides are TGCGCCAGCAGCGGAGGGGGACTAGCGGGGGGGTACCAAGAGACCCAGTACTTC. Translating gives CASSGGGLAGGYQETQYF.

The chain is built from TRBV7-2 and TRBJ2-3, with unresolved D. This CDR3 region has 14 residues. Per germline, CDR1 SGHTA and CDR2 FQGNSA. Trimming cost V 5 bases and J 4 bases, with 13 bases left between them. The CDR3 nucleotides read TGTGCCAGCAGCCCTACCCATTCCGCAGATACGCAGTATTTT. Its translation: CASSPTHSADTQYF.

The chain couples TRBV19 to TRBJ1-2; D gene unclear. The V end was cut by 1 base, the J end by 7 bases, with 10 bases between. CDR1 and CDR2 from the germline V gene are LNHDA and SQIVND (reference sequence). The CDR3 runs to 13 residues. CDR3 loop: CASSIAGRAGYTF. The CDR3 nucleotides read TGTGCCAGTAGTATAGCCGGGCGGGCTGGCTACACCTTC. The full variable domain, with the rest looked up from reference TRBV19 and TRBJ1-2, is DGGITQSPKYLFRKEGQNVTLSCEQNLNHDAMYWYRQDPGQGLRLIYYSQIVNDFQKGDIAEGYSVSREKKESFPLTVTSAQKNPTAFYLCASSIAGRAGYTFGSGTRLTVV.

This clone was seen once. The chain employs TRBV7-2 and TRBJ1-1, with D hard to call. CDR3 length: 18 amino acids. Germline-derived CDR1 and CDR2 are SGHTA and FQGNSA. Trimming cost V 5 bases and J 1 base, with 23 bases left between them. The CDR3 region has the DNA TGTGCCAGCAGCCGACACATGAAGGCCACCCTGCCGAACACTGAAGCTTTCTTT. This translates into CASSRHMKATLPNTEAFF.

The rearrangement uses TRBV4-3 and TRBJ2-1, with TRBD2 matching over 9 bases. Germline V CDR1 and CDR2: LGHNA, YSLEER. The CDR3 covers 16 residues. With 4 bases clipped from V and 8 bases from J, the junction kept 12 bases outside the gene matches. CDR3 loop: CASSRQIAGARDEQFF. As DNA, the CDR3 is TGCGCCAGCAGCCGACAAATAGCGGGGGCGAGGGATGAGCAGTTCTTC.

This clone occurred once. This chain connects TRBV7-9 to TRBJ2-3; 9 bases map to TRBD2. Germline trimming cut 1 base from V and 4 bases from J; bases unmatched to any gene: 3. The CDR3 sequence is 15 residues long. The germline gives CDR1 SEHNR, CDR2 FQNEAQ (reference sequence). CDR3 residues: CASSLELAGADTQYF. The DNA of the CDR3 is TGTGCCAGCAGCTTAGAACTAGCGGGCGCAGATACGCAGTATTTT.

The gene calls are TRBV7-9 and TRBJ2-2; no reliable D call. The CDR3 runs 17 residues. Trimming left V 0 bases short and J 1 base short, with 12 bases between. Germline CDR1 reads SEHNR; CDR2 reads FQNEAQ (reference sequence). The CDR3 DNA reads TGTGCCAGCAGCTTAGCATTTGGCCACATGAACACCGGGGAGCTGTTTTTT. Its protein is CASSLAFGHMNTGELFF.

V usage is TRBV4-1 and J usage is TRBJ2-3; 11 bases line up with TRBD2. The CDR3 totals 19 residues. CDR1 and CDR2 from the germline V gene are MGHRA and YSYEKL. Trimming at V came to 4 bases and at J to 4 bases, leaving 16 bases not matched to a gene. In nucleotides, the CDR3 is TGCGCCAGCAGCCTAAAGACGGTCCCCACGGGACTAGCGGCAGATACGCAGTATTTT. It codes for CASSLKTVPTGLAADTQYF.

V gene TRBV19 combines with J gene TRBJ1-1; no reliable D call. Between the trimmed V and J ends, which lost 7 bases and 5 bases, there was a span of 14 bases. This CDR3 region has 13 residues. CDR1 and CDR2 from the germline V gene are LNHDA and SQIVND (reference sequence). The DNA for the CDR3 is TGTGCCAGTATTGGGAGGCTGATAACTGAAGCTTTCTTT. Translating it yields CASIGRLITEAFF. The whole variable domain, remainder taken from reference TRBV19 and TRBJ1-1, is DGGITQSPKYLFRKEGQNVTLSCEQNLNHDAMYWYRQDPGQGLRLIYYSQIVNDFQKGDIAEGYSVSREKKESFPLTVTSAQKNPTAFYLCASIGRLITEAFFGQGTRLTVV.

This chain links TRBV7-2 with TRBJ1-3; TRBD1 is a possible D gene (6 bases). From germline, CDR1 is SGHTA and CDR2 FQGNSA. V was clipped by 6 bases and J by 4 bases, with 10 bases between them. The CDR3 is made up of 13 amino acids. The CDR3 region has the DNA TGTGCCAGCAGTTATAGGGGGGGAAACACCATATATTTT. Translating it yields CASSYRGGNTIYF.